Listed here are 27 T cell receptor beta chains from one sample, sequenced in a study of graft-versus-host responses after intestinal transplantation. The assay was immunoSEQ multiplex PCR, and TCRdb's table has in-frame clones only and misses some. The sample lists approximately 86,000 clones; 90% to 95% were seen once. Antigens for these TCRs are unknown. The material sequenced was unstimulated CD4+ T cells sorted from spleen or lymph node cells, taken before intestinal transplant. These TCRs come from a human donor who received an intestinal transplant.

V gene TRBV5-1 combines with J gene TRBJ1-2; 10 nucleotides match TRBD1. J was trimmed by 4 bases and V by 2 bases; bases with no gene match: 2. CDR3 length: 14 amino acids. The V gene's germline CDR1 is SGHRS and CDR2 YFSETQ. This CDR3 reads CASSLGTGAYGYTF. DNA for the CDR3: TGCGCCAGCAGCTTAGGGACAGGGGCCTATGGCTACACCTTC.

V gene TRBV7-9 combines with J gene TRBJ2-3, with 9 bases that match TRBD1. V trimming: 5 bases; J trimming: 4 bases; junction bases outside the gene matches: 10. CDR1 and CDR2 from the germline V gene are SEHNR and FQNEAQ (reference sequence). The CDR3 is 16 amino acids. CDR3 loop: CASSPGQGHHADTQYF. CDR3 in DNA: TGTGCCAGCAGCCCGGGACAGGGCCATCACGCAGATACGCAGTATTTT.

This chain links TRBV5-1 with TRBJ2-5, with TRBD1 as a possible D gene (5 bases). The CDR3 covers 16 residues. Looked up from germline, CDR1 is SGHRS and CDR2 is YFSETQ. V was shortened by 0 bases and J by 4 bases, with 16 bases between the two germline ends. CDR3 in amino acids: CASSLDAGLNVETQYF. The CDR3 DNA is TGCGCCAGCAGCTTGGATGCAGGGCTAAATGTAGAGACCCAGTACTTC.

The V gene is TRBV27, the J gene TRBJ1-6; possible D gene TRBD1, 5 bases. There are 16 residues in the CDR3. V lost 5 bases to trimming and J lost 3 bases, with 14 bases between them. Germline V CDR1 and CDR2: MNHEY, SMNVEV (reference sequence). CDR3 residues: CASSLGGEGYNSPLHF. CDR3 DNA: TGTGCCAGCAGTCTCGGAGGGGAGGGCTATAATTCACCCCTCCACTTT.

CDR3 sequence reads: CASSFIRGMDGYTF. The CDR3 bases are TGTGCCAGCAGCTTCATTCGGGGGATGGATGGCTACACCTTC. The rearrangement links TRBV5-6 to TRBJ1-2, with a possible D match to TRBD1 (5 bases). V lost 2 bases and J lost 6, with 14 bases in between. Germline V gene lookup returns CDR1 SGHDT and CDR2 YYEEEE. CDR3 length equals 14 residues.

The CDR3 region is CASSPTGTGKSSNQPQHF. CDR3 in DNA: TGTGCCAGCAGCCCGACCGGGACAGGGAAATCCAGCAATCAGCCCCAGCATTTT. The chain recombines TRBV7-8 with TRBJ1-5, with 9 nucleotides matching TRBD1. The CDR3 is 18 amino acids. Germline values: CDR1 SGHVS, CDR2 FQNEAQ. The trim removed 5 bases at V and 1 base at J, leaving 12 bases unmatched.

This chain connects TRBV2 to TRBJ1-2, with TRBD1 matching over 7 bases. From germline, CDR1 is SNHLY and CDR2 FYNNEI. The trim removed 5 bases at V and 4 bases at J, leaving 10 bases unmatched. The CDR3 totals 15 residues. The CDR3 DNA sequence: TGTGCCAGCAGTTCGAACAGGGGAGACTTCTATGGCTACACCTTC. It is translated as CASSSNRGDFYGYTF.

This chain links TRBV9 with TRBJ2-2, with D unclear. From germline, CDR1 is SGDLS and CDR2 YYNGEE. V was pared by 6 bases and J by 6 bases, with 9 bases between. CDR3 length: 12 residues. The CDR3 DNA is TGTGCCAGCAATCGTCAGGCCGGGGAGCTGTTTTTT. It is translated as CASNRQAGELFF. The variable domain in full, completed from reference TRBV9 and TRBJ2-2, reads DSGVTQTPKHLITATGQRVTLRCSPRSGDLSVYWYQQSLDQGLQFLIQYYNGEERAKGNILERFSAQQFPDLHSELNLSSLELGDSALYFCASNRQAGELFFGEGSRLTVL.

The rearrangement links TRBV6-6 to TRBJ2-7, with a weak D call TRBD2 (5 bases). Deletions cut 6 bases from V and 1 base from J, with 19 bases between. Per germline, CDR1 MNHNY and CDR2 SVGAGI (reference sequence). The CDR3 contains 16 residues. For the CDR3, the DNA is TGTGCCAGCAGCCAAGGACCGGGGAGAGTGTCCTACGAGCAGTACTTC. This encodes CASSQGPGRVSYEQYF.

The gene calls are TRBV6-5 and TRBJ2-5; the match to TRBD2 covers 7 bases. CDR3 length equals 14 residues. From germline, CDR1 is MNHEY and CDR2 SVGAGI. V was pared by 0 bases and J by 3 bases, with 1 base of the junction left unmatched. The CDR3 DNA follows: TGTGCCAGCAGTTACTCTGGGGGGGAAGAGACCCAGTACTTC. Protein product: CASSYSGGEETQYF.

The chain couples TRBV27 to TRBJ1-1, with D maybe TRBD1 (6 bases). The germline V gene has CDR1 MNHEY and CDR2 SMNVEV (reference sequence). The V and J ends lost 5 bases and 5 bases respectively, with 15 bases between them. CDR3 length: 14 residues. Written as DNA, the CDR3 is TGTGCCAGCAGTAGTGGGGGCATCAGAACTGAAGCTTTCTTT. Its protein is CASSSGGIRTEAFF.

The chain couples TRBV9 to TRBJ2-3; D may be TRBD1 (6 bases). Trimming stripped 0 bases from V and 0 bases from J, with 11 bases between. CDR1 SGDLS and CDR2 YYNGEE come from the germline V gene. This CDR3 contains 16 residues. CDR3 nucleotide sequence: TGTGCCAGCAGCGTAGGAGGGGGAGCGAGCACAGATACGCAGTATTTT. Translation: CASSVGGGASTDTQYF.

The J gene is TRBJ2-3, the V gene TRBV25-1, with 15 bases fitting TRBD2. Germline V gives CDR1 MGHDK, CDR2 SYGVNS. V shed 4 bases and J 3 bases; nucleotides not matched to a gene: 8. The CDR3 length is 18 residues. CDR3 region: CASSGRTSGGALTDTQYF. Written as DNA, the CDR3 is TGTGCCAGCAGTGGGAGGACTAGCGGGGGGGCTTTGACAGATACGCAGTATTTT.

The rearrangement uses TRBV19 and TRBJ2-7; D is possibly TRBD1 (6 bases). The CDR3 has 14 amino acids. V lost 3 bases and J lost 1, with 10 bases in between. Looked up from germline, CDR1 is LNHDA and CDR2 is SQIVND (reference sequence). The CDR3 region has the DNA TGTGCCAGTAGTATTCCAGGGGTTTCCTACGAGCAGTACTTC. Its translation: CASSIPGVSYEQYF.

V usage is TRBV7-9 and J usage is TRBJ1-3; D unclear. V was pared by 4 bases and J by 0 bases, with 10 bases between. This CDR3 is built from 15 residues. Germline CDR1 and CDR2: SEHNR and FQNEAQ (reference sequence). This CDR3 is CASSSRTYSGNTIYF. CDR3 nucleotide sequence: TGTGCCAGCAGCTCCCGGACTTACTCTGGAAACACCATATATTTT.

The chain uses TRBV7-9 and TRBJ1-6, with D tentatively TRBD1 (6 bases). V shed 6 bases and J shed 3 bases, with 15 bases lying between them. CDR1 and CDR2 (germline): SEHNR, FQNEAQ (reference sequence). This CDR3 comprises 16 residues. The CDR3 DNA is TGTGCCAGCAGTTCTACAGGGCCCAGCTATAATTCACCCCTCCACTTT. Translated, it gives CASSSTGPSYNSPLHF.

This sequence joins TRBV6-5 and TRBJ2-5; TRBD1 might be the D (7 bases). V shed 2 bases and J shed 0 bases, with 13 bases lying between them. The germline V gene has CDR1 MNHEY and CDR2 SVGAGI. The CDR3 extends over 16 amino acids. CDR3 loop: CASSYRRGLYQETQYF. The CDR3, as DNA: TGTGCCAGCAGTTACCGGAGGGGGCTGTACCAAGAGACCCAGTACTTC.

This chain uses TRBV7-2 with TRBJ2-3; TRBD2 aligns across 7 bases. The junction had 11 bases not matched to a gene; V was cut back by 4 bases and J by 4 bases. Germline assignment: CDR1 SGHTA and CDR2 FQGNSA. The CDR3 loop spans 16 amino acids. The CDR3, as DNA: TGTGCCAGCAGCTCGGAACCTAAGCGGGGCTCAGATACGCAGTATTTT. Translating it yields CASSSEPKRGSDTQYF.

The chain uses TRBV29-1 and TRBJ2-7, with TRBD1 matching 7 bases. The CDR3 is 14 amino acids. The germline gives CDR1 SQVTM, CDR2 ANQGSEA. The V and J ends lost 3 bases and 0 bases, in that order; junction bases with no gene match: 5. CDR3 region: CSVDVAGGSYEQYF. CDR3 nucleotides: TGCAGCGTTGACGTCGCAGGGGGCTCCTACGAGCAGTACTTC.

The V call is TRBV4-1, the J call TRBJ2-3, with D unresolved. The CDR3 is made up of 17 amino acids. From germline, CDR1 is MGHRA and CDR2 YSYEKL. V lost 2 bases and J lost 2, with 17 bases in between. The DNA of the CDR3 is TGCGCCAGCAGCCAAACGTTGACTTACAAGAACACAGATACGCAGTATTTT. Translation: CASSQTLTYKNTDTQYF.

The gene calls are TRBV7-2 and TRBJ2-1, with D unresolved. The CDR3 length is 11 residues. CDR1 and CDR2 from the germline V gene are SGHTA and FQGNSA. V was shortened by 1 base and J by 10 bases, with 5 bases between the two germline ends. In DNA form, the CDR3 reads TGTGCCAGCAGCTTAGGCGGAGAGCAGTTCTTC. It is translated as CASSLGGEQFF.

The V and J genes are TRBV5-1 and TRBJ2-5; TRBD1 matches at 8 bases. Germline CDR1 is SGHRS and CDR2 is YFSETQ. The CDR3 is 14 residues long. Losses at the gene ends were 2 bases for V and 2 bases for J; bases not matched to a gene: 2. Here the CDR3 reads CASSLGTGQETQYF. DNA of the CDR3: TGCGCCAGCAGCTTAGGGACAGGACAAGAGACCCAGTACTTC.

The rearrangement joins TRBV13 to TRBJ2-2, with 9 bases matching TRBD1. Trimming took 5 bases from V and 4 from J; bases not matched to a gene: 11. The CDR3 loop spans 17 amino acids. Germline V lookup: CDR1 PRHDT, CDR2 FYEKMQ (reference sequence). CDR3 in amino acids: CASSDKTGTGFTGELFF. In DNA form, the CDR3 reads TGTGCCAGCAGCGATAAGACCGGGACAGGGTTCACCGGGGAGCTGTTTTTT. Drawing the rest from reference TRBV13 and TRBJ2-2, the complete variable domain is AAGVIQSPRHLIKEKRETATLKCYPIPRHDTVYWYQQGPGQDPQFLISFYEKMQSDKGSIPDRFSAQQFSDYHSELNMSSLELGDSALYFCASSDKTGTGFTGELFFGEGSRLTVL.

This clone was recorded only once. The CDR3 is CASSQPGRGGASMPYEQYF. In nucleotides, the CDR3 is TGCGCCAGCAGTCAACCAGGGCGGGGGGGCGCCAGCATGCCCTACGAGCAGTACTTC. The chain combines TRBV23-1 with TRBJ2-7; 9 bases fit TRBD2. TRBV23-1 carries the ORF label, with uncertain function. V shed 2 bases and J 2 bases; nucleotides not matched to a gene: 16. CDR3 length: 19 residues.

The V call is TRBV9, the J call TRBJ1-2; the D gene is possibly TRBD1 (5 bases). CDR3 length: 13 amino acids. Trimming pared 0 bases from V and 7 bases from J, leaving 10 bases between. Germline CDR1 SGDLS, CDR2 YYNGEE. DNA for the CDR3: TGTGCCAGCAGCGTAGTGGGGGGAGGTGGCTACACCTTC. Its translation: CASSVVGGGGYTF.

The chain is built from TRBV5-1 and TRBJ2-7; D may be TRBD1 (6 bases). V was cut by 1 base and J by 4 bases, with 9 bases left in between. This CDR3 contains 13 residues. Germline CDR1 and CDR2: SGHRS and YFSETQ. CDR3 sequence reads: CASSLSGEYEQYF. In DNA form, the CDR3 reads TGCGCCAGCAGCTTGTCAGGGGAGTACGAGCAGTACTTC.

This chain connects TRBV6-1 to TRBJ2-3, with 15 bases aligning to TRBD2. The CDR3 spans 14 residues. J gave up 8 bases and V 4 bases, and 1 base lay outside the gene matches. The V gene's germline CDR1 is MNHNS and CDR2 SASEGT. The CDR3 region is CASSGTSGGVTQYF. CDR3 bases: TGTGCCAGCAGTGGGACTAGCGGGGGGGTTACGCAGTATTTT.